This is a list of T cell receptor beta chains from one sample in a study of blood T cell repertoires in COVID-19. Repertoires were generated with immunoSEQ multiplex PCR, while TCRdb's copy carries only in-frame clones and drops some. Of about 130,000 clones listed, about 80% were seen once; the top ten hold around 11%. Sequenced: peripheral blood. The receptors were gathered from a man aged 55 to 70 with acute or convalescent COVID-19. CDR3s include the opening cysteine and the closing phenylalanine or tryptophan. The D gene is left open where the match is weak. Rows give clone size only sometimes, using once, few, many, or a class for an expanded clone.

d_call j_call v_call clone_size cdr3_aa
TRBD2 TRBJ2-1 TRBV7-8 once CASSPRGLAGVNEQFF
. TRBJ2-5 TRBV6-5 . CASSLWGAETQYF
TRBD1 TRBJ2-1 TRBV5-1 . CASSIGQGYRNEQFF
. TRBJ1-1 TRBV5-1 . CASSLRENTEAFF
TRBD2 TRBJ2-1 TRBV19 . CASSHTPWTSGFYNEQFF
. TRBJ1-1 TRBV6-1 few CASSEVQGLGPNTEAFF
TRBD2 TRBJ2-1 TRBV11-2 . CASSYTSGSPNEQFF
. TRBJ1-2 TRBV9 . CASSVASQASYGYTF
. TRBJ2-2 TRBV2 . CASILQGTGELFF
TRBD2 TRBJ2-7 TRBV12-3/TRBV12-4 . CASKLRGGEQYF
TRBD1 TRBJ1-1 TRBV28 . CASSSGGSDTEAFF
TRBD1 TRBJ1-1 TRBV23-1 . CASSRKDRGRGAFF
. TRBJ1-6 TRBV9 . CASSTRGTNSPLHF
. TRBJ2-7 TRBV29-1 . CSARRGASYEQYF
. TRBJ1-4 TRBV7-9 . CASRDSDIHPKLFF
TRBD1 TRBJ2-7 TRBV5-4 . CASSRRQGAVGGYEQYF
TRBD1 TRBJ1-1 TRBV3-1/TRBV3-2 . CASSPSGGVWYTEAFF
. TRBJ1-5 TRBV4-1 . CASSQGIQGRQPQHF
. TRBJ1-2 TRBV27 . CASSFLTSQPSRANYGYTF
TRBD2 TRBJ2-7 TRBV28 . CASSPPRTSRPYEQYF
. TRBJ1-2 TRBV28 . CASSTGYGYTF
. TRBJ1-4 TRBV9 . CASSVSGGRDEKLFF
TRBD1 TRBJ2-5 TRBV5-1 . CASSLAYLDRGRAETQYF
. TRBJ1-4 TRBV21-1 . CASSNTDRGAIPSNEKLFF
TRBD2 TRBJ2-1 TRBV28 . CASSLSRSGTSGYNEQFF
. TRBJ2-2 TRBV7-2 . CASSLASGWVTGELFF
. TRBJ2-1 TRBV27 . CASSLSVAVSYNEQFF
. TRBJ2-2 TRBV24-1 once CATSVTGNTGELFF
. TRBJ1-6 TRBV27 few CASSFSRNSPLHF
TRBD1 TRBJ2-4 TRBV4-1 . CASSQTGDSGPKNIQYF
TRBD1 TRBJ1-2 TRBV7-2 . CASSQSTGGNGYTF
TRBD1 TRBJ2-7 TRBV3-1/TRBV3-2 few CASSRDRAEQYF
. TRBJ1-2 TRBV7-9 . CASSPQGFVSGYTF